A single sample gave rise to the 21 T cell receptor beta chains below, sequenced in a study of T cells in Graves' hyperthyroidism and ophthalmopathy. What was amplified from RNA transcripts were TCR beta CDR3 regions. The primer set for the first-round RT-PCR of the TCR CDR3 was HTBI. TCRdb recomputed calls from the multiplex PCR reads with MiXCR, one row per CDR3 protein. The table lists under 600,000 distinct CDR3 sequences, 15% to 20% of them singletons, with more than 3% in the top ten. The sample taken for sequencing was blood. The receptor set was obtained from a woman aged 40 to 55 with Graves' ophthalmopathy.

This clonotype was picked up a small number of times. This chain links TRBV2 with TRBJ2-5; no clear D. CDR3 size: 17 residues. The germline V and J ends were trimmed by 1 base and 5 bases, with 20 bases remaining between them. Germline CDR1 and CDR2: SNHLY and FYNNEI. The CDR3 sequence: CASSEEWVGGLLETQYF. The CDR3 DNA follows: TGTGCCAGCAGTGAAGAATGGGTAGGCGGTCTCTTGGAGACCCAGTACTTC.

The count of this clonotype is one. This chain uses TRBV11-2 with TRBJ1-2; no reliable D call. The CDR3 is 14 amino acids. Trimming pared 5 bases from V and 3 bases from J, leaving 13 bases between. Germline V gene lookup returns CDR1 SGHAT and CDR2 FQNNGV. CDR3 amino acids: CASSPSRAYYGYTF. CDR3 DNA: TGTGCCAGCAGCCCGAGTCGAGCCTACTATGGCTACACCTTC.

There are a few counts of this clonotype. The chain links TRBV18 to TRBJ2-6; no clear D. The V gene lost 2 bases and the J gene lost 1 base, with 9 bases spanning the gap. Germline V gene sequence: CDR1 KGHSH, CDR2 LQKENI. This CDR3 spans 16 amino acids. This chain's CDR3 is CASSPVPASGANVLTF. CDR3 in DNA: TGTGCCAGCTCACCAGTCCCCGCGTCTGGGGCCAACGTCCTGACTTTC.

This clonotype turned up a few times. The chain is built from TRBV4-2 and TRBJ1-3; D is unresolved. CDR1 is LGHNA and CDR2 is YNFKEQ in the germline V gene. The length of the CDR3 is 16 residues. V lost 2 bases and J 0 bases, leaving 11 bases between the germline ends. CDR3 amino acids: CASSQTRTYSGNTIYF. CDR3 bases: TGTGCCAGCAGCCAAACCAGAACCTACTCTGGAAACACCATATATTTT.

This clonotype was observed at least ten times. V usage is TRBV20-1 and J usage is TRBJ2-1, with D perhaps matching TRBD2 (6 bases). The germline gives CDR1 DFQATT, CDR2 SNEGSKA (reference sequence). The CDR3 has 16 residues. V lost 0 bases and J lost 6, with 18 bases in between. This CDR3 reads CSARDLRLDSTNEQFF. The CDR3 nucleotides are TGCAGTGCTAGAGATCTAAGACTAGACAGCACCAATGAGCAGTTCTTC.

CDR3 amino acids: CASSQDPGQDTGELFF. The CDR3 DNA sequence: TGCGCCAGCAGCCAAGATCCGGGCCAGGACACCGGGGAGCTGTTTTTT. The J gene is TRBJ2-2, the V gene TRBV4-1; D remains unclear. CDR3 length equals 16 residues. V gave up 0 bases and J gave up 3 bases, with 11 bases separating them. Germline CDR1 reads MGHRA; CDR2 reads YSYEKL.

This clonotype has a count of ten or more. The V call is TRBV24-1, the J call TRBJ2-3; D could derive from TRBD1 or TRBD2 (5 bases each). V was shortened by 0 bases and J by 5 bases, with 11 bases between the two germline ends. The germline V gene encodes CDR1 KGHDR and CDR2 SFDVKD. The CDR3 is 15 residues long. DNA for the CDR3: TGTGCCACCAGTGATTTGGGCAGGGACGAAGATACGCAGTATTTT. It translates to CATSDLGRDEDTQYF.

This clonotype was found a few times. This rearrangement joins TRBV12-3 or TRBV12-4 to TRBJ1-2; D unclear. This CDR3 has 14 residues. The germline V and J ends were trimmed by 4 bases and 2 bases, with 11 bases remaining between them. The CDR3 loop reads CASSSRDGNYGYTF. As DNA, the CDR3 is TGTGCCAGCAGTTCCCGGGATGGGAACTATGGCTACACCTTC.

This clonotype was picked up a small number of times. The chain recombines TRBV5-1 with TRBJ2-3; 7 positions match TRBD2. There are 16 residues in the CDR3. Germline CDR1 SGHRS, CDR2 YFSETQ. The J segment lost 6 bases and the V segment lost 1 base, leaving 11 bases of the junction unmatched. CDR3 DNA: TGCGCCAGCAGCTTGAGGGAGGGCCGGAATAGGGATACGCAGTATTTT. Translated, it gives CASSLREGRNRDTQYF.

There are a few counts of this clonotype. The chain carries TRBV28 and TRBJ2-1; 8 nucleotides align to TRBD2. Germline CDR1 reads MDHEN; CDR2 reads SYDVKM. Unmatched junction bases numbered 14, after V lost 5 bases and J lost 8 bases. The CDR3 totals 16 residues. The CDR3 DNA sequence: TGTGCCAGCAGTCCCACTAGTTTGCGGGAGGAATATGAGCAGTTCTTC. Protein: CASSPTSLREEYEQFF.

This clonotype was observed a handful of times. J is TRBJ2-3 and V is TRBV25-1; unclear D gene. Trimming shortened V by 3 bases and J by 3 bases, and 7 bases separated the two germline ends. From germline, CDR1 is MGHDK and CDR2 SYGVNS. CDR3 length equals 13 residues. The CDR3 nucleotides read TGTGCCAGCAGTGATCCCCCAACAGATACGCAGTATTTT. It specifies CASSDPPTDTQYF.

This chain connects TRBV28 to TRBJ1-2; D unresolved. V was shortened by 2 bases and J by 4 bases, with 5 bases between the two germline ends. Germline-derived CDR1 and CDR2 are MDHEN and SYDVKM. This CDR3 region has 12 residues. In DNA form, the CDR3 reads TGTGCCAGCAGTTTAGAGCTCTATGGCTACACCTTC. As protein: CASSLELYGYTF.

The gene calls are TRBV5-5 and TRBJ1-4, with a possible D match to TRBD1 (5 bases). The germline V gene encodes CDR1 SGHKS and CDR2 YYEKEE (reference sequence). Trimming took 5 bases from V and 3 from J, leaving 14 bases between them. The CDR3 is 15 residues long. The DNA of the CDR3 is TGTGCCAGCAGGTCAGGGCCCCCCGCTAATGAAAAACTGTTTTTT. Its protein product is CASRSGPPANEKLFF.

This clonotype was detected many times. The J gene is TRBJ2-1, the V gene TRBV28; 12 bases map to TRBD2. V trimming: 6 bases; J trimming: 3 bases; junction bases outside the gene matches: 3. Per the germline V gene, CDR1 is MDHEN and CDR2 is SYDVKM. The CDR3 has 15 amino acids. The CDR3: CASSSSGRVYNEQFF. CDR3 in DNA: TGTGCCAGCAGCTCTAGCGGGAGGGTCTACAATGAGCAGTTCTTC.

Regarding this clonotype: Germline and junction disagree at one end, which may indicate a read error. The CDR3 reads CASSQDRLAGQTGELFF. The CDR3, as DNA: TGTGCCAGCAGCCAAGATAGACTAGCGGGTCAAACCGGGGAGCTGTTTTTT. The chain has TRBV4-1 and TRBJ2-2, with 10 positions matching TRBD2. The CDR3 is 17 amino acids. In germline, CDR1 is MGHRA, CDR2 YSYEKL.

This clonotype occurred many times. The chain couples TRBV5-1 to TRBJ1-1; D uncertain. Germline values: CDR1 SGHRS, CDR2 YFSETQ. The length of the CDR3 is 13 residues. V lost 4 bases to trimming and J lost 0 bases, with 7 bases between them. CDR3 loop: CASSAQMNTEAFF. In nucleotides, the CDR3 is TGCGCCAGCAGCGCGCAAATGAACACTGAAGCTTTCTTT.

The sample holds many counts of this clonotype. CDR3 in DNA: TGTGCCACCCAAGTTTATCAAGGCACAGGGGACATATTCAACTATGGCTACACCTTC. Its protein is CATQVYQGTGDIFNYGYTF. The V gene is TRBV12-3 or TRBV12-4, the J gene TRBJ1-2, with TRBD1 matching 7 bases. There are 19 residues in the CDR3. Unmatched junction bases numbered 25, after V lost 10 bases and J lost 2 bases.

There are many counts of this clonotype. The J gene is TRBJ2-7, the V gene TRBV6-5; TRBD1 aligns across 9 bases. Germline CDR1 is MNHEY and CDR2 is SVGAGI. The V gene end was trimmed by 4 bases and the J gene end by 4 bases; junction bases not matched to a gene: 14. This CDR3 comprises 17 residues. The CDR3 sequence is CASSSRTFGTGFYEQYF. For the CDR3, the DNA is TGTGCCAGCAGTTCTCGGACCTTCGGGACAGGGTTTTACGAGCAGTACTTC.

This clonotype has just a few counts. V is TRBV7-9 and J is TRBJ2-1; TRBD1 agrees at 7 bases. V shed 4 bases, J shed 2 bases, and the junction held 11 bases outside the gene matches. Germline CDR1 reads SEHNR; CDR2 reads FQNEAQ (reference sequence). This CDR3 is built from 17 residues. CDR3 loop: CASSSMAGTDTYNEQFF. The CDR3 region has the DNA TGTGCCAGCAGCTCGATGGCCGGGACAGATACCTACAATGAGCAGTTCTTC.

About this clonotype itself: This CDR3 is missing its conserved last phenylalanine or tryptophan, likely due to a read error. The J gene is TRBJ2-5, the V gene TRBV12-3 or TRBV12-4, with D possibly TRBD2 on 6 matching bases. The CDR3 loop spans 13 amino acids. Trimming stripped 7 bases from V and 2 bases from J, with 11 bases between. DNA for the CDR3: TGTGCCAGCAACGGCGCGGGGCAAGAGACCCAGTACCTC. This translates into CASNGAGQETQYL.

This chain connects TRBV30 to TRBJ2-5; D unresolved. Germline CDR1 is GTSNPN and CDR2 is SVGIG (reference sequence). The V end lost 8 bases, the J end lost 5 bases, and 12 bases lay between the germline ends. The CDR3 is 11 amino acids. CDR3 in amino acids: CAVGPAETQYF. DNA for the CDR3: TGTGCCGTTGGCCCCGCGGAGACCCAGTACTTC.